This T cell receptor (beta chain) stems from a study of beta chain features in type 1 diabetes. Notes on the study in general: Shortening of TCRB CDR3s, moderate but significant, appeared in all four CD4+ subsets of Type 1 diabetes patients. The naive, central memory and Treg TCRB repertoires looked more alike in patients than they did in healthy donors. Patients with type 1 diabetes carried fewer insertions and had more deletions at their VDJ junctions.

CD4+ naive, central memory, regulatory and stem cell-like memory subsets were isolated by sorting on CD45RO/CCR7/CD25/CD127/CD95/CD27. CDR3 length: 16 amino acids. The ends lost 1 base at V and 4 bases at J; junction bases unmatched: 6. Germline V gives CDR1 SGHNT, CDR2 YENEEA. Reverse transcribing all isolated RNA meant expressed TCRB transcripts were sequenced. TCRdb keeps only in-frame clones here, not all; method: immunoSEQ multiplex PCR. The table includes about 240,000 clones, approximately 15% detected once. With regard to this clone: Its antigen is undetermined.

What was sequenced was naive CD4+ T cells from blood. The genes are TRBV11-3 and TRBJ2-5, with 10 bases lining up with TRBD1. This TCR was sampled from a man aged 25 to 40 with type 1 diabetes. The CDR3: CASSLAGQGVGETQYF. CDR3 coding DNA: TGTGCCAGCAGCTTAGCCGGACAGGGGGTTGGAGAGACCCAGTACTTC. Full variable domain (rest looked up from reference TRBV11-3 and TRBJ2-5): EAGVVQSPRYKIIEKKQPVAFWCNPISGHNTLYWYLQNLGQGPELLIRYENEEAVDDSQLPKDRFSAERLKGVDSTLKIQPAELGDSAVYLCASSLAGQGVGETQYFGPGTRLLVL.